The 7 T cell receptor beta chains reported below all come from one sample, sequenced in a study of human T cells and chemical hapten exposure. The time point here: healthy volunteer bleed at 6 weeks. Total RNA was isolated from whole blood that had not been fractionated. TCRdb re-analysed the RACE reads in MiXCR, keeping a single row per CDR3 protein. This sample has roughly 75,000 distinct CDR3 sequences, with 8.6% found just once. The source material was whole blood. These receptor sequences come from a female donor in good health. Some clones in this sample may be carry-over from other donors' samples.

This clonotype was seen ten or more times. V gene TRBV11-2 combines with J gene TRBJ2-3; 8 bases match TRBD2. The CDR3 is 15 amino acids. V lost 3 bases to trimming and J lost 3 bases; unmatched junction nucleotides: 5. Germline lookup yields CDR1 SGHAT and CDR2 FQNNGV. CDR3 DNA: TGTGCCAGCAGCTTGCAGCGGGGGTGGACAGATACGCAGTATTTT. It is translated as CASSLQRGWTDTQYF.

This clonotype was seen a few times. The gene calls are TRBV29-1 and TRBJ2-7; D may match TRBD1 or TRBD2 (5 bases each). The CDR3 consists of 12 residues. Germline V gives CDR1 SQVTM, CDR2 ANQGSEA. Trimming pared 5 bases from V and 3 bases from J, leaving 11 bases between. The CDR3 nucleotides read TGCAGCGTTTGGGACCTTGGCTACGAGCAGTACTTC. Its protein is CSVWDLGYEQYF.

This clonotype has at least ten counts. V usage is TRBV7-9 and J usage is TRBJ1-2; D remains unclear. The CDR3 loop spans 16 amino acids. The ends were cut back, 3 bases at V and 2 bases at J, with 16 bases in the middle. Germline CDR1 and CDR2: SEHNR and FQNEAQ (reference sequence). The CDR3 DNA is TGTGCCAGCAGCTTTGCCATCGTGGAACAGAACTATGGCTACACCTTC. Translated: CASSFAIVEQNYGYTF. Full variable domain (rest looked up from reference TRBV7-9 and TRBJ1-2): DTGVSQNPRHKITKRGQNVTFRCDPISEHNRLYWYRQTLGQGPEFLTYFQNEAQLEKSRLLSDRFSAERPKGSFSTLEIQRTEQGDSAMYLCASSFAIVEQNYGYTFGSGTRLTVV.

In this sample, this clonotype turned up many times. V usage is TRBV29-1 and J usage is TRBJ1-1; no reliable D call. The CDR3 runs to 11 residues. CDR1 is SQVTM, CDR2 ANQGSEA, per germline. V lost 7 bases, J lost 4 bases, and 10 bases lay in between. CDR3 nucleotide sequence: TGCAGCGCGGAGCGCGGCACTGAAGCTTTCTTT. Translating gives CSAERGTEAFF. Looking up the rest from reference TRBV29-1 and TRBJ1-1 gives the full variable domain: SAVISQKPSRDICQRGTSLTIQCQVDSQVTMMFWYRQQPGQSLTLIATANQGSEATYESGFVIDKFPISRPNLTFSTLTVSNMSPEDSSIYLCSAERGTEAFFGQGTRLTVV.

V is TRBV12-3 or TRBV12-4 and J is TRBJ1-2, with 8 positions matching TRBD1. This CDR3 region has 13 residues. The trim removed 10 bases at V and 7 bases at J, leaving 11 bases unmatched. CDR3 protein: CATEGQGGSGYTF. CDR3 bases: TGTGCCACCGAAGGACAGGGAGGATCTGGCTACACCTTC.

This clonotype showed up many times. The chain joins TRBV4-3 to TRBJ1-4; no clear D gene. V was cut by 1 base and J by 8 bases, with 14 bases left in between. The germline CDR1 and CDR2 sequences are LGHNA and YSLEER. This CDR3 has 15 amino acids. The CDR3 DNA is TGCGCCAGCAGCCAAGCGCGAGGGTTGGGGGAAAAACTGTTTTTT. Translating gives CASSQARGLGEKLFF.

This clonotype came up many times. V and J are TRBV4-3 and TRBJ2-3, with 14 bases fitting TRBD2. With V trimmed by 4 bases and J by 4 bases, 7 bases remained unmatched. CDR1 and CDR2 from the germline V gene are LGHNA and YSLEER. The CDR3 covers 17 residues. CDR3 amino acids: CASSRQTSGGAADTQYF. CDR3 nucleotides: TGCGCCAGCAGCCGCCAGACTAGCGGGGGGGCCGCAGATACGCAGTATTTT.